Below, 21 T cell receptor beta chains from the same sample are listed, as sequenced in a study of blood T cell repertoires in COVID-19. Assay: immunoSEQ multiplex PCR; the TCRdb copy retains only in-frame clones and omits some. The sample yields about 320,000 clones, roughly 89% seen once. The source material was PBMCs or T cells enriched from blood (not recorded which). These receptors were collected from a man aged 60 to 69 who had recovered from COVID-19.

The gene calls are TRBV5-1 and TRBJ1-4, with a tentative D call TRBD1 (5 bases). V lost 2 bases and J 6 bases, leaving 14 bases between the germline ends. The CDR3 is 15 amino acids. CDR1 is SGHRS, CDR2 YFSETQ, per germline. The CDR3 region is CASSLSPGTYEKLFF. The CDR3 nucleotides read TGCGCCAGCAGCTTAAGTCCCGGGACTTATGAAAAACTGTTTTTT.

This chain links TRBV29-1 with TRBJ2-1; the D is unclear. Trimming removed 5 bases at V and 1 base at J, with 9 bases between. Per germline, CDR1 SQVTM and CDR2 ANQGSEA. The CDR3 totals 13 residues. CDR3 in amino acids: CSVQARSYNEQFF. The CDR3 DNA sequence: TGCAGCGTTCAGGCCCGGTCCTACAATGAGCAGTTCTTC.

The gene calls are TRBV20-1 and TRBJ2-7, with D perhaps matching TRBD1 (6 bases). V was shortened by 5 bases and J by 4 bases, with 9 bases between the two germline ends. The CDR3 has 11 amino acids. In germline, CDR1 is DFQATT, CDR2 SNEGSKA (reference sequence). CDR3 residues: CSALGQYEQYF. Here the CDR3 DNA reads TGCAGTGCTCTAGGACAGTACGAGCAGTACTTC.

The chain employs TRBV27 and TRBJ1-5, with a weak D call TRBD1 (5 bases). The ends were cut back, 2 bases at V and 5 bases at J, with 13 bases in the middle. The V gene's germline CDR1 is MNHEY and CDR2 SMNVEV (reference sequence). The CDR3 loop spans 15 amino acids. The CDR3 DNA reads TGTGCCAGCAGTTTAGGGCAGGGAGGCCATCAGCCCCAGCATTTT. It codes for CASSLGQGGHQPQHF.

This sequence joins TRBV28 and TRBJ2-7, with TRBD2 as a possible D gene (5 bases). The CDR3 has 14 amino acids. Trimming pared 7 bases from V and 2 bases from J, leaving 15 bases between. CDR1 is MDHEN and CDR2 is SYDVKM in the germline V gene. The CDR3 spells CASTSGGFTYEQYF. The CDR3 DNA sequence: TGTGCCAGCACCTCCGGCGGGTTCACCTACGAGCAGTACTTC.

The chain links TRBV2 to TRBJ2-7, with TRBD1 matching 7 bases. The J segment lost 4 bases and the V segment lost 5 bases, leaving 11 bases of the junction unmatched. The length of the CDR3 is 15 residues. Germline-derived CDR1 and CDR2 are SNHLY and FYNNEI. The CDR3 region has the DNA TGTGCCAGCAGTTTTGGCGAGGGGGCGCCTTACGAGCAGTACTTC. As protein: CASSFGEGAPYEQYF.

The chain is built from TRBV27 and TRBJ2-7; 10 nucleotides match TRBD2. Trimming removed 4 bases from V and 1 base from J; junction bases left unmatched: 10. Per the germline V gene, CDR1 is MNHEY and CDR2 is SMNVEV (reference sequence). This CDR3 comprises 17 residues. The CDR3 DNA reads as TGTGCCAGCAGTTACAGAATTAGCGGGAGGATTTCCTACGAGCAGTACTTC. Encoded protein: CASSYRISGRISYEQYF.

The chain is built from TRBV6-5 and TRBJ1-5; D not certain. The CDR3 runs 13 residues. V lost 4 bases to trimming and J lost 7 bases, with 11 bases between them. Germline lookup yields CDR1 MNHEY and CDR2 SVGAGI. CDR3: CASSSLSSQPQHF. The CDR3 DNA reads TGTGCCAGCAGTTCCCTAAGTAGCCAGCCCCAGCATTTT.

The V and J genes are TRBV4-1 and TRBJ2-7; D may be TRBD2 (6 bases). The CDR3 contains 15 residues. Germline CDR1 MGHRA, CDR2 YSYEKL. With 1 base removed from V and 1 base from J, the gap between germline ends came to 11 bases. The CDR3 DNA reads as TGCGCCAGCAGCCAAGCCGGGACTTCTTCCTACGAGCAGTACTTC. Translated: CASSQAGTSSYEQYF.

V usage is TRBV6-5 and J usage is TRBJ2-7; no definite D call. The CDR3 has 13 amino acids. Germline V gene lookup returns CDR1 MNHEY and CDR2 SVGAGI. Trimming shortened V by 8 bases and J by 1 base, and 12 bases separated the two germline ends. The CDR3 DNA is TGTGCCAGCCTTAAGACTCCTTCCTACGAGCAGTACTTC. Amino acids: CASLKTPSYEQYF.

The chain is built from TRBV7-9 and TRBJ2-1, with D possibly being TRBD1 (6 bases). Per germline, CDR1 SEHNR and CDR2 FQNEAQ (reference sequence). The ends were cut back, 2 bases at V and 7 bases at J, with 27 bases in the middle. CDR3 length: 19 amino acids. CDR3 amino acids: CASSLSSGTRQRSGNEQFF. The CDR3 nucleotides are TGTGCCAGCAGCTTATCGTCGGGGACAAGGCAGCGGTCGGGTAATGAGCAGTTCTTC.

V gene TRBV10-3 combines with J gene TRBJ2-6, with TRBD1 matching over 9 bases. The CDR3 extends over 17 amino acids. The junction had 7 bases not matched to a gene; V was cut back by 7 bases and J by 0 bases. Germline CDR1 and CDR2: ENHRY and SYGVKD. CDR3 DNA: TGTGCCATCACCGAGACAGGGGGACACTCTGGGGCCAACGTCCTGACTTTC. It encodes CAITETGGHSGANVLTF.

For this clone: Other DNA sequences in this sample translate to the same CDR3. The chain uses TRBV7-2 and TRBJ2-1, with D perhaps matching TRBD2 (6 bases). Germline lookup yields CDR1 SGHTA and CDR2 FQGNSA. The V and J ends lost 3 bases and 0 bases respectively, with 9 bases between them. The length of the CDR3 is 15 residues. In DNA, the CDR3 is TGTGCCAGCAGCTTGGCGGGATCCTCCTACAATGAGCAGTTCTTC. Protein sequence: CASSLAGSSYNEQFF.

The CDR3 DNA is TGTGCCAGCAGCCAAGATATCGGGACAGGAAATTACGAGCAGTACTTC. Its protein is CASSQDIGTGNYEQYF. The chain is built from TRBV3-1 (or the pseudogene TRBV3-2) and TRBJ2-7; 8 nucleotides line up with TRBD1. V was pared by 0 bases and J by 4 bases, with 8 bases of the junction left unmatched. Germline CDR1 is LGHDT and CDR2 is YNNKEL (reference sequence). This CDR3 has 16 amino acids.

V gene TRBV4-1 combines with J gene TRBJ2-5, with 7 positions matching TRBD2. This CDR3 is 18 amino acids long. The germline V gene encodes CDR1 MGHRA and CDR2 YSYEKL. With V trimmed by 0 bases and J by 5 bases, 15 bases remained unmatched. The CDR3 region is CASSQDVGFAGAVETQYF. The CDR3 DNA reads as TGCGCCAGCAGCCAAGATGTGGGCTTTGCGGGAGCGGTGGAGACCCAGTACTTC.

The CDR3 DNA reads as TGTGCCAGCAGCCAGGACTTCACAGATACGCAGTATTTT. Its translation is CASSQDFTDTQYF. The genes are TRBV2 and TRBJ2-3; D possibly corresponds to TRBD2 (5 bases). The CDR3 is made up of 13 amino acids. CDR1 SNHLY and CDR2 FYNNEI come from the germline V gene. V lost 6 bases, J lost 2 bases, and 9 bases lay in between.

This chain joins TRBV3-1 (or the pseudogene TRBV3-2) and TRBJ1-1; 9 nucleotides align to TRBD1. Germline-derived CDR1 and CDR2 are LGHDT and YNNKEL (reference sequence). Trimming took 1 base from V and 4 from J; bases not matched to a gene: 7. The CDR3 loop spans 16 amino acids. Here the CDR3 reads CASSQGNRGQGTEAFF. CDR3 sequence (DNA): TGTGCCAGCAGCCAAGGAAACAGGGGGCAAGGCACTGAAGCTTTCTTT.

The V call is TRBV7-9, the J call TRBJ2-3, with 11 nucleotides matching TRBD2. This CDR3 contains 16 residues. Germline V gene lookup returns CDR1 SEHNR and CDR2 FQNEAQ (reference sequence). V lost 2 bases, J lost 4 bases, and 5 bases stayed unmatched. CDR3 nucleotide sequence: TGTGCCAGCAGCTTACAACTAGCGGGAGCACCAGATACGCAGTATTTT. It specifies CASSLQLAGAPDTQYF.

The rearrangement uses TRBV7-9 and TRBJ2-1, with 13 bases aligning to TRBD2. Trimming took 4 bases from V and 4 from J; bases not matched to a gene: 4. Germline V CDR1 and CDR2: SEHNR, FQNEAQ (reference sequence). This CDR3 contains 16 residues. In nucleotides, the CDR3 is TGTGCCAGCAGCTGGGGACTAGCGGGGATATACAATGAGCAGTTCTTC. Residues: CASSWGLAGIYNEQFF.

The chain employs TRBV30 and TRBJ1-6; a possible D gene is TRBD1 (5 bases). Germline V gives CDR1 GTSNPN, CDR2 SVGIG (reference sequence). The CDR3 loop spans 13 amino acids. V was cut by 8 bases and J by 7 bases, with 15 bases left in between. The CDR3 coding sequence is TGTGCCAGCGGGACGAACGGGAATTCACCCCTCCACTTT. Its translation: CASGTNGNSPLHF.

The chain uses TRBV7-6 and TRBJ2-1; 8 bases line up with TRBD1. The CDR3 totals 17 residues. From germline, CDR1 is SGHVS and CDR2 FNYEAQ. The V segment lost 1 base and the J segment 0 bases; nucleotides outside the gene matches: 5. The CDR3 reads CASSLGGQDSSYNEQFF. Written as DNA, the CDR3 is TGTGCCAGCAGCTTAGGGGGACAGGATAGCTCCTACAATGAGCAGTTCTTC.